The entry below describes one T cell receptor beta chain. Expressed TCRB transcripts were sequenced because the isolated RNA had all been reverse transcribed beforehand. The repertoire was sequenced with immunoSEQ multiplex PCR; TCRdb's copy has only in-frame clones and lacks some. The table has 40,000 to 45,000 clones, under 65% seen once. In germline, CDR1 is SEHNR, CDR2 FQNEAQ (reference sequence). Trimming removed 4 bases at V and 5 bases at J, with 21 bases between. This CDR3 contains 17 residues. Sorting based on CD45RO/CCR7/CD25/CD127/CD95/CD27 separated CD4+ naive, central memory, regulatory and stem cell-like memory cells. The data belong to a study of beta chain features in type 1 diabetes.

V and J are TRBV7-9 and TRBJ2-1, with D possibly matching TRBD2 (6 bases). This receptor was identified in a young woman in good health. Sequencing was performed on Tregs from blood. CDR3 sequence: CASSSLILARLDNEQFF. The CDR3 region has the DNA TGTGCCAGCAGCTCACTGATACTAGCCCGTTTGGACAATGAGCAGTTCTTC.